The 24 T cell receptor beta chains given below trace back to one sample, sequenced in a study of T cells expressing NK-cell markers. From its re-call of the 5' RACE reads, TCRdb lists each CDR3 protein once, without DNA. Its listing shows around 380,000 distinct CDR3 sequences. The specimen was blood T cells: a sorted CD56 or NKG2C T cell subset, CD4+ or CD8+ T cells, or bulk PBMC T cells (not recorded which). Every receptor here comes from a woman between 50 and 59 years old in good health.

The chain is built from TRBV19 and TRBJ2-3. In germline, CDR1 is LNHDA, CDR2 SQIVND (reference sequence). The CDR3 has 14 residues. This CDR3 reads CASSIGLAPDTQYF.

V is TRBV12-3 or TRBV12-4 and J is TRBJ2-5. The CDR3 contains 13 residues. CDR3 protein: CASSFLARETQYF.

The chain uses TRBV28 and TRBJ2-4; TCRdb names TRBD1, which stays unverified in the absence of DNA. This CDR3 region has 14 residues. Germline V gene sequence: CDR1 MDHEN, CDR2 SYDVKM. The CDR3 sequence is CASSQDRAKNIQYF.

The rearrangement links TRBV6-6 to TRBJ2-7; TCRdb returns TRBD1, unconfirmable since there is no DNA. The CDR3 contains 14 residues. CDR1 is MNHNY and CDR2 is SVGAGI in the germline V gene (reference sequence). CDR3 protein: CASSYRDRVPEQYF.

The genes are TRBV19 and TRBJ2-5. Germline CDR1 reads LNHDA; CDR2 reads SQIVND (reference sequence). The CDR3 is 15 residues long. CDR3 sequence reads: CASSIGVVGQETQYF.

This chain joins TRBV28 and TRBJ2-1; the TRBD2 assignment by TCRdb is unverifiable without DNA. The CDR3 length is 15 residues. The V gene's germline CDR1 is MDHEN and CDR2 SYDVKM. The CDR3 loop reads CASSLGDYGYNEQFF.

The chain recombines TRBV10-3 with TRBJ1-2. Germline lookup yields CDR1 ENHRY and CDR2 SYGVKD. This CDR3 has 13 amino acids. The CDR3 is CAISELAAYGYTF.

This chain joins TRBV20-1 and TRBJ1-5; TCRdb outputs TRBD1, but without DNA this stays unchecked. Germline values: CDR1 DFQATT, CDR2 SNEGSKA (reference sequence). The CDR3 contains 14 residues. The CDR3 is CSALDRISNQPQHF.

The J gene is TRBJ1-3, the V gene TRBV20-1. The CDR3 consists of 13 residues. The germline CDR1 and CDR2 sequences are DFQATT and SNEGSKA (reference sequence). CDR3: CSAVGIGGNTIYF.

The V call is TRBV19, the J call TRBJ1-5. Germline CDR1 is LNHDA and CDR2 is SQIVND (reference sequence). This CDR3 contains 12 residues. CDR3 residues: CASSIIGQPQHF.

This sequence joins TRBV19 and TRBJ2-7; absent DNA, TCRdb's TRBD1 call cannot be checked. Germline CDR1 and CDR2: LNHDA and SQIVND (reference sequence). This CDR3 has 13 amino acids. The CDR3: CASTPGNTYEQYF. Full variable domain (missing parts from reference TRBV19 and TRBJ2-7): DGGITQSPKYLFRKEGQNVTLSCEQNLNHDAMYWYRQDPGQGLRLIYYSQIVNDFQKGDIAEGYSVSREKKESFPLTVTSAQKNPTAFYLCASTPGNTYEQYFGPGTRLTVT.

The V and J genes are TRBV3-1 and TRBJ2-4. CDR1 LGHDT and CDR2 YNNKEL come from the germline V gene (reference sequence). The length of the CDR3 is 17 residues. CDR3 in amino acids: CASSQGSNSLAKNIQYF.

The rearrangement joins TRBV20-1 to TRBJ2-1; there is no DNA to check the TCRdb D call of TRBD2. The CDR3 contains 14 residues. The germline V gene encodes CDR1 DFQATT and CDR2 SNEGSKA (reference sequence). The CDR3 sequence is CSARVTGRRNEQFF.

The CDR3 loop is CALQAGGTDTQYF. This chain links TRBV11-2 with TRBJ2-3; TCRdb proposes TRBD1, but this gene call is untestable without DNA. The V gene's germline CDR1 is SGHAT and CDR2 FQNNGV. This CDR3 has 13 amino acids.

The CDR3 loop is CATPRAGGSTEAFF. The V call is TRBV6-1, the J call TRBJ1-1; absent DNA, TCRdb's TRBD1 call cannot be checked. Germline CDR1 is MNHNS and CDR2 is SASEGT. This CDR3 is 14 amino acids long.

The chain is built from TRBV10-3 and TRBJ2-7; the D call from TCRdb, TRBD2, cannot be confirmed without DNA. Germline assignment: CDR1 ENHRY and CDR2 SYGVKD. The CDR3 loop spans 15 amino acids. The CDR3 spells CAIRKVAGASYEQYF.

The CDR3 is CASSYSYSPEETQYF. The chain joins TRBV6-5 to TRBJ2-5; TCRdb's D call of TRBD1 is untestable without DNA. This CDR3 spans 15 amino acids. CDR1 and CDR2 (germline): MNHEY, SVGAGI.

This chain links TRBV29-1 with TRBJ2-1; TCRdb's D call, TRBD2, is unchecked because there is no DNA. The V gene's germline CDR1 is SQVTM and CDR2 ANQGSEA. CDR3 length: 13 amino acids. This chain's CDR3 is CSGVSGSYNEQFF.

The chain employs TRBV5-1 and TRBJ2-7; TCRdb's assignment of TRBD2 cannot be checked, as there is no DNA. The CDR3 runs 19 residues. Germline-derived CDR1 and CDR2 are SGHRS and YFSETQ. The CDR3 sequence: CASRRRTSEVTTPTYEQYF. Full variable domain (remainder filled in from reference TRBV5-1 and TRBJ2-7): KAGVTQTPRYLIKTRGQQVTLSCSPISGHRSVSWYQQTPGQGLQFLFEYFSETQRNKGNFPGRFSGRQFSNSRSEMNVSTLELGDSALYLCASRRRTSEVTTPTYEQYFGPGTRLTVT.

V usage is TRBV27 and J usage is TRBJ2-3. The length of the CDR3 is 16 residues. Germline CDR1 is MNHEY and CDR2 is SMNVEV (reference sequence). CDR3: CASSFMSTVSTDTQYF.

The CDR3: CATSDSGTRTQYF. V is TRBV24-1 and J is TRBJ2-5; no DNA is available, so the TRBD1 call from TCRdb remains unchecked. Germline assignment: CDR1 KGHDR and CDR2 SFDVKD. The CDR3 contains 13 residues.

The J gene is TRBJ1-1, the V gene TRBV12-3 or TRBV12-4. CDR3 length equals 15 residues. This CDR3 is CASSLSLGWNTEAFF.

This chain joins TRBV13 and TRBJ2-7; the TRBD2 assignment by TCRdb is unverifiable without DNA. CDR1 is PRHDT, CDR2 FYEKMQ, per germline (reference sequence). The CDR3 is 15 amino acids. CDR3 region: CASSAGLAGSYEQYF. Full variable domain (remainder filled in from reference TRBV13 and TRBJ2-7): AAGVIQSPRHLIKEKRETATLKCYPIPRHDTVYWYQQGPGQDPQFLISFYEKMQSDKGSIPDRFSAQQFSDYHSELNMSSLELGDSALYFCASSAGLAGSYEQYFGPGTRLTVT.

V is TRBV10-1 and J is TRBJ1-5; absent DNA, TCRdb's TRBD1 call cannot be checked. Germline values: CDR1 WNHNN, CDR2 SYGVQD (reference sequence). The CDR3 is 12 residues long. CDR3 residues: CASSEGVQPQHF.